Below are 32 T cell receptor beta chains sequenced from a single sample in a study of blood T cell repertoires in COVID-19 (dated by TCRdb to 2018 to 2020). The library was made by the immunoSEQ multiplex PCR assay. Sourced from immuneACCESS, this table was stored by TCRdb with only in-frame sequences that have V and J called. A share of the clones is absent; for the studies checked, an unresolved V gene accounts for under half, and the remainder has no known explanation. Recorded for this sample are over 130,000 clones; around 90% of them occurred a single time. Roughly 4% of the sample comes from the top ten. Material: peripheral blood. All receptors come from a woman between 55 and 75 years old with active or convalescent COVID-19.

V and J are TRBV7-9 and TRBJ2-1; TRBD2 matches 9 bases. V gave up 5 bases and J gave up 4 bases; unmatched junction bases: 9. Germline V lookup: CDR1 SEHNR, CDR2 FQNEAQ (reference sequence). The CDR3 loop spans 16 amino acids. The CDR3 protein is CASSPIVAGAYNEQFF. CDR3 in DNA: TGTGCCAGCAGCCCTATAGTAGCGGGGGCGTACAATGAGCAGTTCTTC.

V is TRBV18 and J is TRBJ2-3; TRBD1 matches at 8 bases. V gave up 3 bases and J gave up 6 bases; unmatched junction bases: 14. The CDR3 contains 17 residues. Germline V gene lookup returns CDR1 KGHSH and CDR2 LQKENI. Written as DNA, the CDR3 is TGTGCCAGCTCACCTACCGGGACAGGCAACACGGTGGATACGCAGTATTTT. It yields the protein CASSPTGTGNTVDTQYF. Together with reference TRBV18 and TRBJ2-3, the CDR3 gives the full variable domain: NAGVMQNPRHLVRRRGQEARLRCSPMKGHSHVYWYRQLPEEGLKFMVYLQKENIIDESGMPKERFSAEFPKEGPSILRIQQVVRGDSAAYFCASSPTGTGNTVDTQYFGPGTRLTVL.

This clone was seen a few times. The chain couples TRBV4-3 to TRBJ1-2; tentatively, D is TRBD1 (5 bases). The CDR3 runs to 14 residues. V lost 0 bases and J lost 6, with 11 bases in between. Germline V gives CDR1 LGHNA, CDR2 YSLEER. The CDR3 sequence: CASSQEEGPNGYTF. The CDR3 DNA sequence: TGCGCCAGCAGCCAAGAGGAGGGGCCTAATGGCTACACCTTC.

This chain uses TRBV6-2 or TRBV6-3 with TRBJ2-7, with 16 bases that match TRBD2. The CDR3 runs to 20 residues. Germline CDR1 reads MNHEY; CDR2 reads SVGEGT. J was trimmed by 7 bases and V by 5 bases; bases with no gene match: 20. CDR3 amino acids: CASSDATPGLAGGQVGEQYF. The CDR3 nucleotides read TGTGCCAGCAGTGACGCTACACCGGGACTAGCGGGGGGGCAGGTCGGGGAGCAGTACTTC.

The chain couples TRBV13 to TRBJ1-2, with 7 positions matching TRBD1. The germline gives CDR1 PRHDT, CDR2 FYEKMQ (reference sequence). The trim removed 3 bases at V and 6 bases at J, leaving 13 bases unmatched. CDR3 length: 16 amino acids. In DNA form, the CDR3 reads TGTGCCAGCAGCTTTTTAGACAGGGAAAGAACCCATGGCTACACCTTC. Translation: CASSFLDRERTHGYTF.

V and J are TRBV9 and TRBJ2-1; 7 bases match TRBD2. With 3 bases clipped from V and 8 bases from J, the junction kept 14 bases outside the gene matches. The CDR3 runs 16 residues. Germline V gene data show CDR1 as SGDLS and CDR2 as YYNGEE. The CDR3 DNA reads as TGTGCCAGCAGCGCGCGAGGGACTACCCGGGACTATGAGCAGTTCTTC. Residues: CASSARGTTRDYEQFF.

This sequence joins TRBV6-5 and TRBJ2-1, with D unclear. CDR3 length: 13 amino acids. The germline V and J ends were trimmed by 6 bases and 4 bases, with 10 bases remaining between them. Per germline, CDR1 MNHEY and CDR2 SVGAGI. CDR3 amino acids: CASRAASYNEQFF. The CDR3, as DNA: TGTGCCAGCAGGGCGGCCTCATACAATGAGCAGTTCTTC.

The CDR3 reads CASSGQGGYNTEAFF. The CDR3 DNA sequence: TGTGCCAGCAGTGGACAGGGGGGGTATAACACTGAAGCTTTCTTT. V usage is TRBV11-2 and J usage is TRBJ1-1, with 10 nucleotides matching TRBD1. This CDR3 is 15 amino acids long. Germline lookup yields CDR1 SGHAT and CDR2 FQNNGV. V lost 6 bases and J lost 2; bases outside the gene matches: 6.

As to this clone: At one of its ends the junction is not consistent with the germline gene, which may arise from a read error. This chain links TRBV19 with TRBJ2-7; weak D call: TRBD1 (6 bases). CDR1 and CDR2 (germline): LNHDA, SQIVND (reference sequence). The CDR3 loop spans 13 amino acids. The CDR3 spells CATKSGQSSEQYF. DNA of the CDR3: TGTGCCACCAAGAGCGGACAGTCCTCCGAGCAGTACTTC. Full variable domain (remainder filled in from reference TRBV19 and TRBJ2-7): DGGITQSPKYLFRKEGQNVTLSCEQNLNHDAMYWYRQDPGQGLRLIYYSQIVNDFQKGDIAEGYSVSREKKESFPLTVTSAQKNPTAFYLCATKSGQSSEQYFGPGTRLTVT.

This chain links TRBV7-2 with TRBJ1-5; 10 bases are a match to TRBD1. Germline CDR1 is SGHTA and CDR2 is FQGNSA. Germline trimming cut 4 bases from V and 7 bases from J; bases unmatched to any gene: 4. CDR3 length equals 14 residues. The CDR3 reads CASSYWTGGQPQHF. The CDR3 DNA reads as TGTGCCAGCAGCTATTGGACAGGGGGACAGCCCCAGCATTTT.

This clone was recorded only once. The gene calls are TRBV11-2 and TRBJ1-3; D uncertain. V was clipped by 0 bases and J by 0 bases, with 6 bases between them. Germline V gene data show CDR1 as SGHAT and CDR2 as FQNNGV. The CDR3 is 15 amino acids. Written as DNA, the CDR3 is TGTGCCAGCAGCTTAGAGTTAGCCTCTGGAAACACCATATATTTT. The encoded protein is CASSLELASGNTIYF.

The count of this clone is one. The chain recombines TRBV18 with TRBJ2-5; 7 positions agree with TRBD2. The CDR3 length is 14 residues. J was trimmed by 2 bases and V by 3 bases; bases with no gene match: 3. Germline CDR1 KGHSH, CDR2 LQKENI. CDR3 sequence (DNA): TGTGCCAGCTCACCTCCTAGCGGTCAAGAGACCCAGTACTTC. Translation: CASSPPSGQETQYF. The full variable domain, with the rest looked up from reference TRBV18 and TRBJ2-5, is NAGVMQNPRHLVRRRGQEARLRCSPMKGHSHVYWYRQLPEEGLKFMVYLQKENIIDESGMPKERFSAEFPKEGPSILRIQQVVRGDSAAYFCASSPPSGQETQYFGPGTRLLVL.

A note on this clone: The junction departs from the called germline gene at one end, perhaps through a read error. The chain carries TRBV7-7 and TRBJ2-5; the D gene is possibly TRBD2 (5 bases). The CDR3 runs 14 residues. Germline assignment: CDR1 SSHAT and CDR2 FNYEAQ (reference sequence). CDR3 DNA: TGTGCTAGCAGCTTAGGAGGCAGAAAAGAGACCCAGTACTTC. Protein sequence: CASSLGGRKETQYF.

J is TRBJ1-1 and V is TRBV19; no definite D call. Trimming took 5 bases from V and 1 from J, leaving 8 bases between them. This CDR3 spans 13 amino acids. Germline CDR1 and CDR2: LNHDA and SQIVND (reference sequence). This chain's CDR3 is CASSENRNTEAFF. In DNA form, the CDR3 reads TGTGCCAGTAGTGAGAACAGGAACACTGAAGCTTTCTTT.

The chain recombines TRBV10-3 with TRBJ1-2, with D unresolved. CDR1 and CDR2 from the germline V gene are ENHRY and SYGVKD. CDR3 length equals 15 residues. Trimming pared 9 bases from V and 6 bases from J, leaving 23 bases between. DNA of the CDR3: TGTGCCATTAGAAGTTCGGGAACACCCGGAGATGGCTACACCTTC. It encodes CAIRSSGTPGDGYTF.

V gene TRBV5-5 combines with J gene TRBJ1-6; D is undetermined. Trimming took 4 bases from V and 6 from J, leaving 26 bases between them. The V gene's germline CDR1 is SGHKS and CDR2 YYEKEE (reference sequence). This CDR3 is 19 amino acids long. For the CDR3, the DNA is TGTGCCAGCAGCCCCCTTTTGGTGGGAGGGTACGGAGCTAATTCACCCCTCCACTTT. Translation gives CASSPLLVGGYGANSPLHF.

This rearrangement joins TRBV24-1 to TRBJ1-3, with TRBD1 identical over 9 bases. The CDR3 is 18 residues long. V dropped 3 bases and J dropped 1; count of bases not matched to a gene: 9. The germline CDR1 and CDR2 sequences are KGHDR and SFDVKD. CDR3 protein: CATSDPPGQGISGNTIYF. Written as DNA, the CDR3 is TGTGCCACCAGTGATCCGCCGGGACAGGGAATTTCTGGAAACACCATATATTTT.

Of note for this clone: One junction end does not reproduce the germline sequence, and a read error may be involved. CDR3 DNA sequence: TGTGCTAGCAGCGGTCAGGGAGGCAACAATGAGCAGTTCTTC. It is translated as CASSGQGGNNEQFF. This chain links TRBV7-7 with TRBJ2-1, with D possibly TRBD2 on 6 matching bases. Germline loops: CDR1 SSHAT, CDR2 FNYEAQ (reference sequence). This CDR3 has 14 residues.

The chain combines TRBV7-2 with TRBJ2-2; 8 bases align to TRBD1. The V segment lost 5 bases and the J segment 1 base; nucleotides outside the gene matches: 0. Germline loops: CDR1 SGHTA, CDR2 FQGNSA. The CDR3 length is 14 residues. Here the CDR3 DNA reads TGTGCCAGCAGCGGGACAGGGAACACCGGGGAGCTGTTTTTT. As protein: CASSGTGNTGELFF. Full variable domain (missing parts from reference TRBV7-2 and TRBJ2-2): GAGVSQSPSNKVTEKGKDVELRCDPISGHTALYWYRQSLGQGLEFLIYFQGNSAPDKSGLPSDRFSAERTGGSVSTLTIQRTQQEDSAVYLCASSGTGNTGELFFGEGSRLTVL.

The chain has TRBV14 and TRBJ2-1, with D possibly being TRBD2 (7 bases). CDR1 and CDR2 from the germline V gene are SGHDN and FVKESK. This CDR3 is built from 18 residues. Trimming removed 2 bases from V and 6 bases from J, with 23 bases in between. Here the CDR3 DNA reads TGTGCCAGCAGCCAACTATCCGGAGGGGGGGGAATGGGCAATGAGCAGTTCTTC. Its translation is CASSQLSGGGGMGNEQFF.

The rearrangement joins TRBV5-1 to TRBJ2-5; D unclear. The germline V gene encodes CDR1 SGHRS and CDR2 YFSETQ. This CDR3 spans 13 amino acids. With 1 base removed from V and 2 bases from J, the gap between germline ends came to 6 bases. The CDR3 DNA follows: TGCGCCAGCAGCTTGATCGAGCAAGAGACCCAGTACTTC. This encodes CASSLIEQETQYF. The full variable domain, in which reference TRBV5-1 and TRBJ2-5 provide the parts outside the CDR3, is KAGVTQTPRYLIKTRGQQVTLSCSPISGHRSVSWYQQTPGQGLQFLFEYFSETQRNKGNFPGRFSGRQFSNSRSEMNVSTLELGDSALYLCASSLIEQETQYFGPGTRLLVL.

The chain recombines TRBV7-2 with TRBJ1-6; the D gene is possibly TRBD1 (5 bases). Trimming pared 6 bases from V and 7 bases from J, leaving 16 bases between. The CDR3 contains 15 residues. Germline lookup yields CDR1 SGHTA and CDR2 FQGNSA. CDR3 in amino acids: CASRGGGQLNSPLHF. CDR3 DNA sequence: TGTGCCAGCAGGGGGGGAGGGCAGTTAAATTCACCCCTCCACTTT.

The table lists this clone with a few counts. The chain links TRBV7-9 to TRBJ2-2; 9 bases align to TRBD1. Germline V gives CDR1 SEHNR, CDR2 FQNEAQ (reference sequence). The CDR3 is 13 amino acids. Trimming at V came to 8 bases and at J to 7 bases, leaving 5 bases not matched to a gene. CDR3 DNA sequence: TGTGCCAGCTCTAGGACAGGGGACGGGGAGCTGTTTTTT. Protein sequence: CASSRTGDGELFF.

The chain recombines TRBV5-8 with TRBJ1-1; 8 positions agree with TRBD1. Germline CDR1 reads SGHTS; CDR2 reads YDEGEE. Germline trimming cut 2 bases from V and 3 bases from J; bases unmatched to any gene: 12. The CDR3 totals 17 residues. This CDR3 is CASSLTYGQGSDTEAFF. CDR3 DNA: TGTGCCAGCAGCTTAACCTATGGACAGGGTTCGGACACTGAAGCTTTCTTT. Full variable domain (rest looked up from reference TRBV5-8 and TRBJ1-1): EAGVTQSPTHLIKTRGQQATLRCSPISGHTSVYWYQQALGLGLQFLLWYDEGEERNRGNFPPRFSGRQFPNYSSELNVNALELEDSALYLCASSLTYGQGSDTEAFFGQGTRLTVV.

The chain couples TRBV6-5 to TRBJ2-3, with 7 nucleotides matching TRBD1. V was clipped by 2 bases and J by 4 bases; unmatched bases: 6. The CDR3 totals 15 residues. Germline CDR1 is MNHEY and CDR2 is SVGAGI. CDR3 amino acids: CASSYAQGVSDTQYF. The CDR3 coding sequence is TGTGCCAGCAGTTACGCCCAGGGGGTTTCAGATACGCAGTATTTT.

CDR3 bases: TGTGCCAGCAGCAAGGACAGGGAGTACTATGGCTACACCTTC. It yields the protein CASSKDREYYGYTF. The chain combines TRBV5-4 with TRBJ1-2, with 8 positions matching TRBD1. Per the germline V gene, CDR1 is SGHNT and CDR2 is YYREEE (reference sequence). Trimming at V came to 4 bases and at J to 3 bases, leaving 5 bases not matched to a gene. The CDR3 runs 14 residues.

The rearrangement links TRBV4-3 to TRBJ1-4; D not certain. This CDR3 has 15 residues. Germline CDR1 is LGHNA and CDR2 is YSLEER. Trimming cost V 0 bases and J 5 bases, with 10 bases left between them. This CDR3 reads CASSQDRRLNEKLFF. The CDR3 DNA reads as TGCGCCAGCAGCCAAGATCGGAGGTTAAATGAAAAACTGTTTTTT.

The chain recombines TRBV4-1 with TRBJ2-2; 7 nucleotides agree with TRBD1. J lost 2 bases, V lost 4 bases, and 19 bases had no gene match. This CDR3 has 20 amino acids. Germline-derived CDR1 and CDR2 are MGHRA and YSYEKL. The DNA of the CDR3 is TGCGCCAGCAGCCTTAATCGCCCGGGACAGATAAGGGTTAACACCGGGGAGCTGTTTTTT. It specifies CASSLNRPGQIRVNTGELFF.

The chain links TRBV29-1 to TRBJ1-1, with TRBD1 as a possible D gene (6 bases). The CDR3 has 13 amino acids. Trimming left V 6 bases short and J 3 bases short, with 14 bases between. CDR1 and CDR2 (germline): SQVTM, ANQGSEA. CDR3 coding DNA: TGCAGCGTGGTCAGGGGCCGGGACACTGAAGCTTTCTTT. Amino acids: CSVVRGRDTEAFF.

The J gene is TRBJ2-2, the V gene TRBV7-2; tentative D call: TRBD2 (5 bases). The CDR3 consists of 13 residues. V shed 6 bases and J shed 7 bases, with 12 bases lying between them. Germline CDR1 and CDR2: SGHTA and FQGNSA. CDR3 DNA: TGTGCCAGCAGTTCCCTAGCAGGCGGGGAGCTGTTTTTT. This gives the protein CASSSLAGGELFF.

The rearrangement uses TRBV10-3 and TRBJ1-4; D might be TRBD1 (6 bases). The CDR3 sequence is 15 residues long. Germline loops: CDR1 ENHRY, CDR2 SYGVKD. V lost 2 bases and J lost 6, with 13 bases in between. The CDR3 is CAISEDGGQHEKLFF. CDR3 bases: TGTGCCATCAGTGAGGATGGTGGACAGCATGAAAAACTGTTTTTT.

This clone was seen more than once but under ten times. The chain combines TRBV7-2 with TRBJ2-1; D call uncertain. Per the germline V gene, CDR1 is SGHTA and CDR2 is FQGNSA. The germline V and J ends were trimmed by 3 bases and 5 bases, with 8 bases remaining between them. This CDR3 comprises 13 residues. CDR3 in amino acids: CASSFYLNNEQFF. The CDR3 nucleotides are TGTGCCAGCAGCTTTTATCTTAACAATGAGCAGTTCTTC.